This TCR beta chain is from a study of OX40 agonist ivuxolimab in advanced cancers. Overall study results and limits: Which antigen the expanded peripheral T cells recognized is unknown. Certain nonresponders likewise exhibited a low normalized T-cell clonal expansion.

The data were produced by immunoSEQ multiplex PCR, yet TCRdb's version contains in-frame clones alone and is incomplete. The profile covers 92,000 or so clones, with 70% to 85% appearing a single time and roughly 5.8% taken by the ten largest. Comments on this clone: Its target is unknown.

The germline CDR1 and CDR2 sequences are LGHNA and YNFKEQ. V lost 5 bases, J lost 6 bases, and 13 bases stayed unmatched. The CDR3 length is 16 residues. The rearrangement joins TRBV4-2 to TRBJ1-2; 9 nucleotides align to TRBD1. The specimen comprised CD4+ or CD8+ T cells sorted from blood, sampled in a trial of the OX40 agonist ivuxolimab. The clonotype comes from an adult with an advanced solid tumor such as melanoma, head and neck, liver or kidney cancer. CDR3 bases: TGTGCCAGCAGCTTAGCGGTGGGACAGGGTAGGGATGGCTACACCTTC. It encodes CASSLAVGQGRDGYTF.